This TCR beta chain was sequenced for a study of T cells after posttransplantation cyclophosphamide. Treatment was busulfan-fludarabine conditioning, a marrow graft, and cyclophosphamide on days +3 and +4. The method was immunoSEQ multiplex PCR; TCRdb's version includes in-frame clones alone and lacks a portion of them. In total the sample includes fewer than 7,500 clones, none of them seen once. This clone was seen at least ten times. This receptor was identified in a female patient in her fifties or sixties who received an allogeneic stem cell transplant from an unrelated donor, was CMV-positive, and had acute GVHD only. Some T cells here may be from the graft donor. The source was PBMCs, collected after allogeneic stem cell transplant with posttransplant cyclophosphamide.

The CDR3 sequence: CASSEGARPEQPQHF. The DNA of the CDR3 is TGTGCCAGCAGTGAAGGGGCCAGACCAGAACAGCCCCAGCATTTT. The J gene is TRBJ1-5, the V gene TRBV6-1; D remains ambiguous. Germline CDR1 is MNHNS and CDR2 is SASEGT. The CDR3 length is 15 residues. Trimming removed 1 base from V and 7 bases from J, with 14 bases in between.